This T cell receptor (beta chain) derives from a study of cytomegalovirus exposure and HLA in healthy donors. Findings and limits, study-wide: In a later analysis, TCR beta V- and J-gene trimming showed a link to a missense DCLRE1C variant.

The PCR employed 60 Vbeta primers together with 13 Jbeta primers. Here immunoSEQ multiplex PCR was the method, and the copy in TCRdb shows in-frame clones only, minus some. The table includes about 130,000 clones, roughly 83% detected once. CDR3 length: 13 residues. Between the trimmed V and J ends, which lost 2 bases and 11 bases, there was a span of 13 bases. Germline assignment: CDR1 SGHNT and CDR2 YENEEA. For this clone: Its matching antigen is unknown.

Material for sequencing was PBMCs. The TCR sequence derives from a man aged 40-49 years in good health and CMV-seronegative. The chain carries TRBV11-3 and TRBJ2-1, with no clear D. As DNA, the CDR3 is TGTGCCAGCAGCTTAATTAACCAGGCTAAGCAGTTCTTC. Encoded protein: CASSLINQAKQFF.